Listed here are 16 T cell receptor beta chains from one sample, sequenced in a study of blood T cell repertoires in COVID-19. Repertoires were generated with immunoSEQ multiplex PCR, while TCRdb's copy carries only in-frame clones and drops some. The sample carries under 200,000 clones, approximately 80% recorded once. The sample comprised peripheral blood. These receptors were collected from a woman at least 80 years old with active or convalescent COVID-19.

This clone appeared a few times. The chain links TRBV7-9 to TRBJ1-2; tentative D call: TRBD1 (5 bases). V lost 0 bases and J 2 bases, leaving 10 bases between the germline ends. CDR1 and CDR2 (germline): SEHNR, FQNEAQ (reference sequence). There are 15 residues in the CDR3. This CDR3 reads CASSLAGRANYGYTF. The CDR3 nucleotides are TGTGCCAGCAGCTTAGCTGGCAGGGCAAACTATGGCTACACCTTC.

The CDR3, as DNA: TGTGCCAGCAGTTTGGGGGGTAGTGAAAGTGAAAAACTGTTTTTT. This codes for CASSLGGSESEKLFF. This chain connects TRBV28 to TRBJ1-4; D may be TRBD1 (5 bases). Germline V lookup: CDR1 MDHEN, CDR2 SYDVKM. The CDR3 loop spans 15 amino acids. Trimming cost V 3 bases and J 7 bases, with 15 bases left between them.

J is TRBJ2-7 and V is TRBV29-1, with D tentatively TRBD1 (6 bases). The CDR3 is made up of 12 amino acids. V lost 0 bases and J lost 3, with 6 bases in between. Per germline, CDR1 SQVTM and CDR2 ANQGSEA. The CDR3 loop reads CSVEEDSYEQYF. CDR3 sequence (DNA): TGCAGCGTTGAAGAGGACAGCTACGAGCAGTACTTC.

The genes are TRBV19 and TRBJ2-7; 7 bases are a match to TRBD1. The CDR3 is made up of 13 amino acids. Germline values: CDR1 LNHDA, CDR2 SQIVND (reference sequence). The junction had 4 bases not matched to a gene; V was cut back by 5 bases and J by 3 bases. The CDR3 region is CASSGTAGYEQYF. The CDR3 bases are TGTGCCAGTAGTGGGACAGCCGGCTACGAGCAGTACTTC.

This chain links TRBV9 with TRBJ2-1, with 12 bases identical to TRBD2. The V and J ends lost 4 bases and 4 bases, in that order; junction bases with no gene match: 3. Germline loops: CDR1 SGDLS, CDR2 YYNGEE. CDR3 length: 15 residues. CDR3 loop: CASSPTSGGYNEQFF. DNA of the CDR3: TGTGCCAGCAGCCCCACTAGCGGGGGGTACAATGAGCAGTTCTTC.

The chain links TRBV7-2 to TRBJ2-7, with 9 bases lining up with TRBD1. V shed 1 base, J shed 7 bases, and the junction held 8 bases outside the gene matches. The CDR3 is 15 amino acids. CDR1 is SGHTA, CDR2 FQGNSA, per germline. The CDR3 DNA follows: TGTGCCAGCAGCTTAGAAAGGGACAGGGCTCGGGAGCAGTACTTC. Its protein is CASSLERDRAREQYF.

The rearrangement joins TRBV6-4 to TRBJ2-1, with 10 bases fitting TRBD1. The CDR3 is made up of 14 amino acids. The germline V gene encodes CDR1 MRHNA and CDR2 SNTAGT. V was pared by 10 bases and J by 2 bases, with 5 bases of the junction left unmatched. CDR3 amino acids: CATSGTGAYNEQFF. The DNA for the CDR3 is TGTGCCACCTCGGGGACAGGGGCCTACAATGAGCAGTTCTTC.

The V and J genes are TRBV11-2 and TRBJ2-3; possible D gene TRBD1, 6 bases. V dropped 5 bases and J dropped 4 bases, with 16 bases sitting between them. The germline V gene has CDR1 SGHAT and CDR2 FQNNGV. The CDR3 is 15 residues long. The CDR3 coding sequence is TGTGCCAGCAGCCCCCGCAGGGGAATCCCAGATACGCAGTATTTT. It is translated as CASSPRRGIPDTQYF.

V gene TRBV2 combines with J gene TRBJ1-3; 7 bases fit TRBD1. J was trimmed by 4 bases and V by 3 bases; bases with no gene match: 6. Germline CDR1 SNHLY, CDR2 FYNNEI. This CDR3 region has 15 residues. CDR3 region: CASSEGQSNGNTIYF. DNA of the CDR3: TGTGCCAGCAGTGAGGGACAGTCGAACGGAAACACCATATATTTT. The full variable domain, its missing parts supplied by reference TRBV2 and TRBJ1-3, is EPEVTQTPSHQVTQMGQEVILRCVPISNHLYFYWYRQILGQKVEFLVSFYNNEISEKSEIFDDQFSVERPDGSNFTLKIRSTKLEDSAMYFCASSEGQSNGNTIYFGEGSWLTVV.

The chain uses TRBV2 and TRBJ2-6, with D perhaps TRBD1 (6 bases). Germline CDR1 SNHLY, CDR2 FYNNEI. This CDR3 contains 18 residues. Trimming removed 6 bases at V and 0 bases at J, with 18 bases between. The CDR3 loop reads CASRRTLGQLSGANVLTF. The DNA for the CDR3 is TGTGCCAGCAGACGGACCCTAGGACAGCTCTCTGGGGCCAACGTCCTGACTTTC.

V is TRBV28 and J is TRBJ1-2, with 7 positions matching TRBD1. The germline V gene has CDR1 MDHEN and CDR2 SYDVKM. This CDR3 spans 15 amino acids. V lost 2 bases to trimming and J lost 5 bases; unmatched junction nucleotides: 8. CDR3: CASSLMGAGGYGYTF. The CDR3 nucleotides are TGTGCCAGCAGTTTAATGGGGGCAGGGGGGTATGGCTACACCTTC.

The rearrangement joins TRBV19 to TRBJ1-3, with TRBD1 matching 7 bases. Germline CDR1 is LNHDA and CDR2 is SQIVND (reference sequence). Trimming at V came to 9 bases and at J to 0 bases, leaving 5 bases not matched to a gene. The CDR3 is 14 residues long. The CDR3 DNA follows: TGTGCCAGCAGCGACAGGGCCTCTGGAAACACCATATATTTT. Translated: CASSDRASGNTIYF.

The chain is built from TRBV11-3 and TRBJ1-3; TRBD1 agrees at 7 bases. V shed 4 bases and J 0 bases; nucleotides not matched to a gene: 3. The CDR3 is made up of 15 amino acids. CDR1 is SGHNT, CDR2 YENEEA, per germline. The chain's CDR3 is CASSWDRTSGNTIYF. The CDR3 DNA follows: TGTGCCAGCAGCTGGGACAGAACCTCTGGAAACACCATATATTTT.

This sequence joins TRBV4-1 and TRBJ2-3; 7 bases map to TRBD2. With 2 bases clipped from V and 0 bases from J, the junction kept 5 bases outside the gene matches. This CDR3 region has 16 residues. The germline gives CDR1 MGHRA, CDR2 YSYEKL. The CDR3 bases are TGCGCCAGCAGCCAAATGGGGGGGGTAAGCACAGATACGCAGTATTTT. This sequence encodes CASSQMGGVSTDTQYF.

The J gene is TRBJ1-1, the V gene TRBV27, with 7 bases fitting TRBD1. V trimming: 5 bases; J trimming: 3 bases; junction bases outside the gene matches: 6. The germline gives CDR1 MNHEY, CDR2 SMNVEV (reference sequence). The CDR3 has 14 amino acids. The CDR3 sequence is CASSLRTGHTEAFF. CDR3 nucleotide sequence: TGTGCCAGCAGTCTGAGGACAGGACACACTGAAGCTTTCTTT.

This CDR3 reads CASSYSRVDSNTEAFF. The CDR3 DNA is TGTGCCAGCAGTTACTCACGGGTAGATTCGAACACTGAAGCTTTCTTT. The chain carries TRBV6-2 or TRBV6-3 and TRBJ1-1; D not certain. CDR3 length: 16 residues. The germline V gene encodes CDR1 MNHEY and CDR2 SVGEGT. The V gene lost 0 bases and the J gene lost 1 base, with 12 bases spanning the gap.